This entry concerns a single T cell receptor (beta chain). In the authors' workflow: Reference gene primer amplification in the assay estimated nucleated cell counts. The data were produced by immunoSEQ multiplex PCR, yet TCRdb's version contains in-frame clones alone and is incomplete. The V and J calls and the clone size are those of that table, but D and trimming were determined from the DNA. The table has about 180,000 clones, around 86% seen once. The entry originates in a study of blood T cell repertoires in COVID-19. As for the study in general: There were acute and convalescent COVID-19 samples, and they came from the United States, Italy and Spain. PBMCs, B-cell-depleted T cells, or T cells provided the cDNA or gDNA that made up the material.

The V gene end was trimmed by 3 bases and the J gene end by 1 base; junction bases not matched to a gene: 4. This CDR3 is 16 amino acids long. The V gene's germline CDR1 is KGHDR and CDR2 SFDVKD. This chain joins TRBV24-1 and TRBJ2-5; the match to TRBD2 covers 10 bases. The receptor was derived from a woman aged 30 to 39 with active or convalescent COVID-19. Input material: peripheral blood. CDR3 in amino acids: CATSDASGGAQETQYF. In nucleotides, the CDR3 is TGTGCCACCAGTGATGCGAGCGGGGGGGCCCAAGAGACCCAGTACTTC.